Shown below are 14 T cell receptor beta chains from a single sample sequenced in a study of shared clonotypes between healthy human individuals. The table came from immunoSEQ multiplex PCR; TCRdb's copy has only in-frame clones and leaves some out. Among about 2 million clones listed, around 95% were seen once. The source material was naive CD4+ T cells sorted from blood. Subset in this sample: CD45RA+ positively selected. The source of these receptors is a man between 18 and 35 years old in good health.

The CDR3 sequence: CASSLGHHYEQYF. In nucleotides, the CDR3 is TGTGCCAGCAGCTTGGGACACCACTACGAGCAGTACTTC. J is TRBJ2-7 and V is TRBV21-1; TRBD1, the table's D call, lacks a check against the DNA. TRBV21-1 is recorded as a pseudogene. This CDR3 comprises 13 residues.

This chain uses TRBV5-1 with TRBJ1-2; TRBD1 might be the D (6 bases). V lost 10 bases, J lost 2 bases, and 12 bases lay in between. Germline CDR1 and CDR2: SGHRS and YFSETQ. The CDR3 is 12 amino acids. The DNA for the CDR3 is TGCGCCGGTGGGCAGGGGAACTATGGCTACACCTTC. Its translation is CAGGQGNYGYTF.

The chain joins TRBV9 to TRBJ2-3; tentative D call: TRBD1 (5 bases). V shed 4 bases and J shed 2 bases, with 14 bases lying between them. CDR3 length equals 15 residues. The germline V gene has CDR1 SGDLS and CDR2 YYNGEE. The CDR3 loop reads CASSPLGPVTDTQYF. The CDR3 DNA reads TGTGCCAGCAGCCCCTTGGGGCCCGTCACAGATACGCAGTATTTT.

The chain couples TRBV6-1 to TRBJ1-4, with 9 nucleotides matching TRBD1. Germline assignment: CDR1 MNHNS and CDR2 SASEGT. The CDR3 is made up of 16 amino acids. With V trimmed by 4 bases and J by 6 bases, 9 bases remained unmatched. The CDR3 DNA reads as TGTGCCAGCAGTGGGCGGACAGGGGCTAACGATGAAAAACTGTTTTTT. This codes for CASSGRTGANDEKLFF.

The chain is built from TRBV6-6 and TRBJ1-5; TRBD1 matches at 7 bases. The CDR3 runs 13 residues. The V and J ends lost 5 bases and 4 bases, in that order; junction bases with no gene match: 2. Germline V gene sequence: CDR1 MNHNY, CDR2 SVGAGI (reference sequence). Written as DNA, the CDR3 is TGTGCCAGCAGTGGACAGGTAAATCAGCCCCAGCATTTT. Its protein is CASSGQVNQPQHF.

This chain joins TRBV19 and TRBJ2-5; 9 nucleotides line up with TRBD1. The CDR3 is 15 amino acids. Unmatched junction bases numbered 5, after V lost 5 bases and J lost 1 base. Germline V lookup: CDR1 LNHDA, CDR2 SQIVND (reference sequence). In DNA form, the CDR3 reads TGTGCCAGTAGTTTGCCGACAGGGGGCCAAGAGACCCAGTACTTC. The encoded protein is CASSLPTGGQETQYF.

The V gene is TRBV28, the J gene TRBJ1-1; D uncertain. CDR3 length: 14 residues. Trimming removed 6 bases from V and 0 bases from J, with 11 bases in between. The germline CDR1 and CDR2 sequences are MDHEN and SYDVKM. This CDR3 is CASSPFTVNTEAFF. DNA for the CDR3: TGTGCCAGCAGCCCTTTCACAGTGAACACTGAAGCTTTCTTT.

CDR3 coding DNA: TGTGCCTGGAGTGTAGTAGGGTCCGGGGATACGCAGTATTTT. Protein: CAWSVVGSGDTQYF. The chain has TRBV30 and TRBJ2-3; unclear D gene. Trimming removed 0 bases from V and 6 bases from J, with 13 bases in between. CDR3 length equals 14 residues. The germline gives CDR1 GTSNPN, CDR2 SVGIG (reference sequence).

The CDR3 protein is CAFSRGAVYEQYF. CDR3 nucleotide sequence: TGTGCCTTTTCCCGCGGGGCTGTGTACGAGCAGTACTTC. V and J are TRBV5-4 and TRBJ2-7, with a possible D match to TRBD2 (6 bases). V was shortened by 10 bases and J by 4 bases, with 18 bases between the two germline ends. Germline CDR1 is SGHNT and CDR2 is YYREEE (reference sequence). This CDR3 contains 13 residues.

The chain employs TRBV9 and TRBJ2-6; either TRBD1 or TRBD2 may fit D (5 bases each). The CDR3 length is 18 residues. CDR1 and CDR2 from the germline V gene are SGDLS and YYNGEE. V was clipped by 4 bases and J by 0 bases, with 17 bases between them. The DNA of the CDR3 is TGTGCCAGCAGCCACTTCATACCAGGGAGCTCTGGGGCCAACGTCCTGACTTTC. Amino acid sequence: CASSHFIPGSSGANVLTF.

V is TRBV18 and J is TRBJ1-5; 7 bases map to TRBD1. Germline CDR1 reads KGHSH; CDR2 reads LQKENI. The CDR3 has 16 residues. The trim removed 6 bases at V and 5 bases at J, leaving 13 bases unmatched. CDR3 nucleotides: TGTGCCAGCTCCCCGCCCACAGGACAGGCGTATCAGCCCCAGCATTTT. It is translated as CASSPPTGQAYQPQHF.

J is TRBJ2-7 and V is TRBV30; TRBD1 or TRBD2 may be the D gene (5 bases each). The CDR3 consists of 11 residues. Trimming cost V 2 bases and J 6 bases, with 8 bases left between them. The germline CDR1 and CDR2 sequences are GTSNPN and SVGIG (reference sequence). CDR3 loop: CAWSLGTEQYF. The CDR3 DNA sequence: TGTGCCTGGAGTCTGGGGACCGAGCAGTACTTC. Using reference TRBV30 and TRBJ2-7 for the parts outside the CDR3, the full variable domain is SQTIHQWPATLVQPVGSPLSLECTVEGTSNPNLYWYRQAAGRGLQLLFYSVGIGQISSEVPQNLSASRPQDRQFILSSKKLLLSDSGFYLCAWSLGTEQYFGPGTRLTVT.

This chain joins TRBV4-1 and TRBJ2-2, with D maybe TRBD2 (5 bases). CDR3 length: 15 residues. The V gene lost 1 base and the J gene lost 4 bases, with 10 bases spanning the gap. The germline CDR1 and CDR2 sequences are MGHRA and YSYEKL. CDR3 nucleotides: TGCGCCAGCAGCCAAGGTAGCGTGAGCACCGGGGAGCTGTTTTTT. Encoded protein: CASSQGSVSTGELFF.

The V and J genes are TRBV27 and TRBJ1-6; 9 bases map to TRBD1. V trimming: 7 bases; J trimming: 7 bases; junction bases outside the gene matches: 5. There are 14 residues in the CDR3. CDR1 MNHEY and CDR2 SMNVEV come from the germline V gene (reference sequence). The chain's CDR3 is CASTGTGTNSPLHF. The CDR3 DNA sequence: TGTGCCAGCACCGGGACAGGGACGAATTCACCCCTCCACTTT.